This TCR beta chain came from a study of CDR3 diversity in severe acne. TCRdb reprocessed the PCR reads with MiXCR, giving one entry per CDR3 protein. The sample lists 90,000 or so distinct CDR3 sequences; 45% to 50% were seen once. The CDR3 covers 15 residues. Germline-derived CDR1 and CDR2 are SQVTM and ANQGSEA. The V gene end was trimmed by 4 bases and the J gene end by 4 bases; junction bases not matched to a gene: 11. This clonotype was seen at least ten times. The V call is TRBV29-1, the J call TRBJ1-2; TRBD1 matches 8 bases. The sequenced sample consisted of blood. The source of this sequence is a male donor in good health, serving as a control. The CDR3 coding sequence is TGCAGCGTTGTAGGGGGGACAGGAATGGGCTATGGCTACACCTTC. Protein sequence: CSVVGGTGMGYGYTF. Variable domain in full (rest from reference TRBV29-1 and TRBJ1-2): SAVISQKPSRDICQRGTSLTIQCQVDSQVTMMFWYRQQPGQSLTLIATANQGSEATYESGFVIDKFPISRPNLTFSTLTVSNMSPEDSSIYLCSVVGGTGMGYGYTFGSGTRLTVV.